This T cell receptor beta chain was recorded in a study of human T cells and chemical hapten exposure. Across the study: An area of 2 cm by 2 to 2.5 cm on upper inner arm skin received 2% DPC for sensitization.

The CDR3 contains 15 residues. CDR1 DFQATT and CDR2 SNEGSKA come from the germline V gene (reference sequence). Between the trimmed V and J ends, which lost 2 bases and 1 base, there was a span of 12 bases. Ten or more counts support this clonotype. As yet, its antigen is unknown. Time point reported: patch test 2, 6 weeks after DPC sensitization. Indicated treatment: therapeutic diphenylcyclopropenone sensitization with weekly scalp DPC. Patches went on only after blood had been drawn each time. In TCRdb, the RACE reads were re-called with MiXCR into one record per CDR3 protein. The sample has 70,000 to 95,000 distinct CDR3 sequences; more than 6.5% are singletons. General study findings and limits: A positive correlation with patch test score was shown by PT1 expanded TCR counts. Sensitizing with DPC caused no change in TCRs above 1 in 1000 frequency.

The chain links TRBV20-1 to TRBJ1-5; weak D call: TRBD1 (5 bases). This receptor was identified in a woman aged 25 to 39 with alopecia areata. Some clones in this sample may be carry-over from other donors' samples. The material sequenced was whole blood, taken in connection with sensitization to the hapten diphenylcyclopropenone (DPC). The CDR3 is CSARPLEGSNQPQHF. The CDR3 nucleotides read TGCAGTGCTAGACCCCTGGAGGGGAGCAATCAGCCCCAGCATTTT.